The 31 T cell receptor beta chains reported below all come from one sample, sequenced in a study of T cells after yellow fever vaccination. A single record per CDR3 protein comes from TCRdb applying MiXCR to the 5' RACE reads. The table has roughly 160,000 distinct CDR3 sequences, approximately 9.7% seen once. The source was CD8+ T cells sorted from PBMCs, collected 45 days after the yellow fever booster vaccination. These receptors originate from a young man who received the YFV17D yellow fever vaccine.

J is TRBJ2-1 and V is TRBV11-3, with unresolved D. CDR1 is SGHNT, CDR2 YENEEA, per germline. CDR3 length: 12 residues. V lost 0 bases, J lost 5 bases, and 2 bases lay in between. CDR3 coding DNA: TGTGCCAGCAGCTTAGAACACAATGAGCAGTTCTTC. Its translation is CASSLEHNEQFF.

J is TRBJ2-2 and V is TRBV13; TRBD2 matches 7 bases. This CDR3 spans 14 amino acids. With V trimmed by 6 bases and J by 8 bases, 9 bases remained unmatched. Germline V gives CDR1 PRHDT, CDR2 FYEKMQ (reference sequence). The DNA for the CDR3 is TGTGCCAGCAGGGCCGGGACTACCACTGGGGAGCTGTTTTTT. Residues: CASRAGTTTGELFF.

The chain uses TRBV12-3 or TRBV12-4 and TRBJ1-1; D may be TRBD1 (6 bases). Trimming stripped 4 bases from V and 6 bases from J, with 12 bases between. The CDR3 is 13 amino acids. CDR3 nucleotides: TGTGCCAGCAGTTACGGCAGGGGATCTGAAGCTTTCTTT. It yields the protein CASSYGRGSEAFF.

This clonotype was seen more than once but under ten times. The V gene is TRBV19, the J gene TRBJ1-2; D possibly corresponds to TRBD1 (6 bases). The length of the CDR3 is 13 residues. V gave up 4 bases and J gave up 8 bases, with 14 bases separating them. Germline CDR1 is LNHDA and CDR2 is SQIVND (reference sequence). The CDR3: CASSSRRTDGYTF. As DNA, the CDR3 is TGTGCCAGTAGTAGCCGAAGGACAGACGGCTACACCTTC.

The sample holds many counts of this clonotype. V usage is TRBV4-1 and J usage is TRBJ2-7; 8 positions match TRBD1. This CDR3 has 16 residues. V was pared by 0 bases and J by 2 bases, with 6 bases of the junction left unmatched. CDR1 and CDR2 (germline): MGHRA, YSYEKL. The CDR3 region is CASSQDPGQAAYEQYV. In nucleotides, the CDR3 is TGCGCCAGCAGCCAAGATCCGGGACAGGCCGCCTACGAGCAGTACGTC.

This clonotype was seen a few times. The rearrangement joins TRBV4-1 to TRBJ2-2; TRBD1 or TRBD2 may be the D gene (5 bases each). Trimming removed 1 base at V and 6 bases at J, with 9 bases between. Germline CDR1 MGHRA, CDR2 YSYEKL. The CDR3 contains 14 residues. CDR3 bases: TGCGCCAGCAGCCAAGCGTGGGGGTCCGGGGAGCTGTTTTTT. Translating gives CASSQAWGSGELFF.

The V call is TRBV2, the J call TRBJ2-1; D uncertain. The V gene's germline CDR1 is SNHLY and CDR2 FYNNEI. V shed 6 bases and J shed 0 bases, with 12 bases lying between them. CDR3 size: 15 residues. Written as DNA, the CDR3 is TGTGCCAGCAGAGGCGGAGAAAGCTCCTACAATGAGCAGTTCTTC. Protein product: CASRGGESSYNEQFF.

The chain carries TRBV6-5 and TRBJ2-1, with 14 bases lining up with TRBD2. V lost 5 bases and J lost 6; bases outside the gene matches: 3. CDR3 length: 15 residues. Germline loops: CDR1 MNHEY, CDR2 SVGAGI. The CDR3 loop reads CASSRTSGGSNEQFF. In DNA form, the CDR3 reads TGTGCCAGCAGTAGGACTAGCGGGGGGTCCAATGAGCAGTTCTTC.

The V call is TRBV14, the J call TRBJ2-1; 10 bases are a match to TRBD2. V dropped 3 bases and J dropped 7; count of bases not matched to a gene: 3. The CDR3 covers 14 residues. Germline CDR1 is SGHDN and CDR2 is FVKESK. The CDR3 is CASSQWTSGNEQFF. The DNA of the CDR3 is TGTGCCAGCAGCCAGTGGACTAGCGGAAATGAGCAGTTCTTC.

V and J are TRBV28 and TRBJ2-5; D possibly corresponds to TRBD1 (5 bases). Per the germline V gene, CDR1 is MDHEN and CDR2 is SYDVKM. The CDR3 has 15 amino acids. V lost 3 bases and J lost 1, with 12 bases in between. CDR3 in DNA: TGTGCCAGCAGTTTTCACCAGGGCTCCCAAGAGACCCAGTACTTC. Translating it yields CASSFHQGSQETQYF.

The chain links TRBV20-1 to TRBJ2-5, with 14 bases lining up with TRBD2. With V trimmed by 6 bases and J by 4 bases, 13 bases remained unmatched. This CDR3 contains 17 residues. Looked up from germline, CDR1 is DFQATT and CDR2 is SNEGSKA (reference sequence). The CDR3, as DNA: TGCAGTGCCACCGGGACTAGCGGGGGTCGACACCTAGAGACCCAGTACTTC. Its protein is CSATGTSGGRHLETQYF.

In its sample, this clonotype was seen a few times. The rearrangement uses TRBV5-1 and TRBJ1-1; D may be TRBD1 (6 bases). Deletions cut 5 bases from V and 0 bases from J, with 14 bases between. Germline-derived CDR1 and CDR2 are SGHRS and YFSETQ. This CDR3 has 15 amino acids. In nucleotides, the CDR3 is TGCGCCAGCAGAGGGGGGGATCTCATGAACACTGAAGCTTTCTTT. It translates to CASRGGDLMNTEAFF.

The chain joins TRBV7-8 to TRBJ2-3; TRBD2 aligns across 11 bases. The CDR3 contains 16 residues. The germline CDR1 and CDR2 sequences are SGHVS and FQNEAQ. V lost 4 bases to trimming and J lost 2 bases; unmatched junction nucleotides: 5. Written as DNA, the CDR3 is TGTGCCAGCAGCTCCCCTAGCGGGGGGAACACAGATACGCAGTATTTT. Protein sequence: CASSSPSGGNTDTQYF.

The chain couples TRBV20-1 to TRBJ2-1; TRBD2 aligns across 8 bases. The CDR3 extends over 15 amino acids. Germline V gene lookup returns CDR1 DFQATT and CDR2 SNEGSKA (reference sequence). Unmatched junction bases numbered 10, after V lost 0 bases and J lost 9 bases. The CDR3 coding sequence is TGCAGTGCTAGAGATCGGCCGGGGGGGCGTGGTGAGCAGTTCTTC. This translates into CSARDRPGGRGEQFF.

This clonotype showed up just once. The rearrangement joins TRBV9 to TRBJ2-1; D remains ambiguous. Germline CDR1 reads SGDLS; CDR2 reads YYNGEE. The CDR3 runs 13 residues. With 3 bases removed from V and 0 bases from J, the gap between germline ends came to 4 bases. CDR3 sequence reads: CASSGGSYNEQFF. The CDR3 DNA reads TGTGCCAGCAGCGGGGGCTCCTACAATGAGCAGTTCTTC.

This clonotype was recorded a few times. This sequence joins TRBV11-2 and TRBJ2-7; D is unresolved. Trimming stripped 1 base from V and 4 bases from J, with 5 bases between. Germline-derived CDR1 and CDR2 are SGHAT and FQNNGV. This CDR3 contains 12 residues. For the CDR3, the DNA is TGTGCCAGCAGCTTAGCCAAATACGAGCAGTACGTC. It specifies CASSLAKYEQYV.

This clonotype was seen more than once but under ten times. This chain links TRBV5-4 with TRBJ2-1; 7 bases agree with TRBD1. V lost 1 base, J lost 3 bases, and 4 bases stayed unmatched. The CDR3 is 15 residues long. Germline-derived CDR1 and CDR2 are SGHNT and YYREEE (reference sequence). The chain's CDR3 is CASSLLTGIYNEQFF. In DNA form, the CDR3 reads TGTGCCAGCAGCTTGTTGACAGGGATCTACAATGAGCAGTTCTTC.

There are a few counts of this clonotype. The chain recombines TRBV27 with TRBJ2-2; D is undetermined. The CDR3 runs 13 residues. The V and J ends lost 7 bases and 1 base respectively, with 7 bases between them. The germline gives CDR1 MNHEY, CDR2 SMNVEV (reference sequence). The CDR3 reads CASTWGNTGELFF. The CDR3 region has the DNA TGTGCCAGCACCTGGGGGAACACCGGGGAGCTGTTTTTT.

This clonotype has a handful of counts. This chain links TRBV11-2 with TRBJ1-4; D remains ambiguous. Trimming took 2 bases from V and 5 from J, leaving 3 bases between them. The CDR3 is 12 amino acids. Germline V CDR1 and CDR2: SGHAT, FQNNGV. CDR3 loop: CASSLPNEKLFF. The CDR3 coding sequence is TGTGCCAGCAGCTTACCGAATGAAAAACTGTTTTTT.

V and J are TRBV12-3 or TRBV12-4 and TRBJ2-2, with D unclear. V lost 8 bases to trimming and J lost 7 bases, with 8 bases between them. The CDR3 extends over 11 amino acids. The CDR3 bases are TGTGCCAGCCTCGTAGACGGGGAGCTGTTTTTT. It is translated as CASLVDGELFF.

This clonotype was observed a handful of times. This chain joins TRBV7-6 and TRBJ1-1, with a weak D call TRBD1 (6 bases). Per the germline V gene, CDR1 is SGHVS and CDR2 is FNYEAQ. Trimming left V 2 bases short and J 0 bases short, with 13 bases between. The CDR3 contains 16 residues. This CDR3 reads CASSLNVGDMNTEAFF. The CDR3, as DNA: TGTGCCAGCAGCTTAAATGTGGGGGACATGAACACTGAAGCTTTCTTT. The full variable domain, completed using reference TRBV7-6 and TRBJ1-1, is GAGVSQSPRYKVTKRGQDVALRCDPISGHVSLYWYRQALGQGPEFLTYFNYEAQQDKSGLPNDRFSAERPEGSISTLTIQRTEQRDSAMYRCASSLNVGDMNTEAFFGQGTRLTVV.

This clonotype was observed at least ten times. The rearrangement uses TRBV7-2 and TRBJ1-1; tentatively, D is TRBD1 (5 bases). The CDR3 has 13 residues. Germline values: CDR1 SGHTA, CDR2 FQGNSA. Deletions cut 6 bases from V and 7 bases from J, with 15 bases between. The CDR3 DNA is TGTGCCAGCAGTTACATGGGGGGGTATGAAGCTTTCTTT. It translates to CASSYMGGYEAFF.

In its sample, this clonotype was seen a few times. This chain links TRBV20-1 with TRBJ2-3; 10 bases agree with TRBD2. The germline V gene has CDR1 DFQATT and CDR2 SNEGSKA (reference sequence). Trimming at V came to 2 bases and at J to 5 bases, leaving 7 bases not matched to a gene. The CDR3 has 15 residues. This chain's CDR3 is CSARWSGGAKDTQYF. Written as DNA, the CDR3 is TGCAGTGCTAGATGGAGCGGGGGGGCGAAAGATACGCAGTATTTT.

This clonotype was observed a few times. The chain joins TRBV10-2 to TRBJ2-6; D ambiguous. Trimming removed 2 bases at V and 0 bases at J, with 8 bases between. This CDR3 contains 16 residues. The germline CDR1 and CDR2 sequences are WSHSY and SAAADI. The CDR3 loop reads CASSEGPLSGANVLTF. The CDR3 nucleotides are TGCGCCAGCAGTGAGGGTCCTCTCTCTGGGGCCAACGTCCTGACTTTC.

V is TRBV12-3 or TRBV12-4 and J is TRBJ1-2; D is unresolved. V lost 3 bases and J 4 bases, leaving 9 bases between the germline ends. The CDR3 contains 13 residues. This chain's CDR3 is CASSFGETYGYTF. CDR3 sequence (DNA): TGTGCCAGCAGTTTCGGGGAAACCTATGGCTACACCTTC.

The rearrangement uses TRBV2 and TRBJ1-1; D might be TRBD1 (5 bases). In germline, CDR1 is SNHLY, CDR2 FYNNEI. V was clipped by 8 bases and J by 0 bases, with 19 bases between them. CDR3 size: 16 residues. CDR3 sequence reads: CASGRGDWSLNTEAFF. In DNA form, the CDR3 reads TGTGCCAGCGGGCGGGGGGATTGGTCTTTGAACACTGAAGCTTTCTTT.

This clonotype came up a few times. The chain uses TRBV6-1 and TRBJ2-7; possibly TRBD1 for D (7 bases). Trimming took 1 base from V and 10 from J, leaving 17 bases between them. This CDR3 spans 14 amino acids. Germline V gene sequence: CDR1 MNHNS, CDR2 SASEGT. Written as DNA, the CDR3 is TGTGCCAGCAGTGAAGGGACAGGAGGGGGCGGACAGTACTTC. As protein: CASSEGTGGGGQYF.

The chain recombines TRBV20-1 with TRBJ2-5, with a possible D match to TRBD2 (5 bases). V was cut by 6 bases and J by 4 bases, with 15 bases left in between. Per the germline V gene, CDR1 is DFQATT and CDR2 is SNEGSKA (reference sequence). The CDR3 totals 13 residues. CDR3 protein: CSAQTGIGETQYF. CDR3 nucleotides: TGCAGTGCCCAGACGGGGATAGGAGAGACCCAGTACTTC.

There are a few counts of this clonotype. The chain employs TRBV24-1 and TRBJ2-5, with TRBD2 matching 7 bases. The CDR3 totals 12 residues. J gave up 5 bases and V 7 bases, and 3 bases lay outside the gene matches. Germline-derived CDR1 and CDR2 are KGHDR and SFDVKD. The CDR3 bases are TGTGCCACCAGCGGGGGAGGGGAGACCCAGTACTTC. As protein: CATSGGGETQYF.

The chain couples TRBV7-9 to TRBJ2-5; 12 bases agree with TRBD2. This CDR3 region has 15 residues. The V and J ends lost 6 bases and 5 bases, in that order; junction bases with no gene match: 7. CDR1 is SEHNR, CDR2 FQNEAQ, per germline (reference sequence). The CDR3 DNA reads TGTGCCAGCAGTTTCGGACTAGCGGGGTCTGAGACCCAGTACTTC. Translated, it gives CASSFGLAGSETQYF.

This clonotype was recorded many times. The chain has TRBV11-2 and TRBJ2-7; 10 bases map to TRBD1. With V trimmed by 0 bases and J by 6 bases, 14 bases remained unmatched. Germline V lookup: CDR1 SGHAT, CDR2 FQNNGV. This CDR3 has 18 amino acids. The CDR3 reads CASSLDLSRGTGVSEQYF. CDR3 bases: TGTGCCAGCAGCTTAGATCTCAGCCGGGGGACAGGGGTCTCCGAGCAGTACTTC.